The rows below give T cell receptor beta chains drawn from one sample of a study of T-cell memory formation after mild COVID-19. TCRdb used MiXCR to reprocess the 5' RACE reads, holding one entry per CDR3 protein. The data show roughly 600,000 distinct CDR3 sequences, more than 15% seen once. The specimen sequenced was PBMCs or a T cell subset sorted from them (not recorded which). The receptors derive from an adult woman who had mild COVID-19 (a few samples of this study predate the infection). Cell type and time point are not known. CDR3s include the opening cysteine and the closing phenylalanine or tryptophan. The D gene is left open where the match is weak. Rows give clone size only sometimes, using once, few, many, or a class for an expanded clone.

v_call	j_call	d_call	clone_size	cdr3_aa	cdr3_nt
TRBV4-1	TRBJ2-7	TRBD1	NA	CASSRDRSEQYF	TGCGCCAGCAGCCGGGACAGGAGCGAGCAGTACTTC
TRBV10-3	TRBJ2-2	NA	NA	CARRPGPTGELFF	TGTGCCAGGAGACCGGGACCTACCGGGGAGCTGTTTTTT
TRBV6-6	TRBJ1-6	NA	NA	CASSPPGGSPLHF	TGTGCCAGCAGTCCCCCTGGGGGTTCACCCCTCCACTTT
TRBV4-2	TRBJ2-1	NA	few	CASSQNNENEQFF	TGTGCCAGCAGCCAAAACAACGAGAATGAGCAGTTCTTC
TRBV18	TRBJ1-5	NA	NA	CASSPQTANQPQHF	TGTGCCAGCTCACCACAGACAGCGAATCAGCCCCAGCATTTT
TRBV7-9	TRBJ2-7	NA	NA	CASSVEWDEQYF	TGTGCCAGCAGCGTCGAATGGGACGAGCAGTACTTC
TRBV30	TRBJ1-1	NA	NA	CASFVAMNTEAFF	TGTGCCAGCTTCGTGGCTATGAACACTGAAGCTTTCTTT
TRBV7-9	TRBJ2-3	NA	NA	CASSTRDTITDTQYF	TGTGCCAGCAGCACTCGGGACACCATCACAGATACGCAGTATTTT
TRBV7-9	TRBJ2-2	NA	NA	CASSLFGGATGELFF	TGTGCCAGCAGCTTATTTGGGGGTGCCACCGGGGAGCTGTTTTTT
TRBV5-1	TRBJ2-7	TRBD2	NA	CASSFSGSTEEQYF	TGCGCCAGCAGCTTTAGCGGGAGCACTGAGGAGCAGTACTTC